These T cell receptor beta chains were read from a single sample in a study of blood T cells in healthy people across ages. Each CDR3 protein gets one entry after TCRdb re-called the 5' RACE reads with MiXCR. The sample contains about 930,000 distinct CDR3 sequences, about 29% of which appear only once. This same sample was also taken into another study, of T cells of mothers and their children.

The material sequenced was blood. Source of these receptors: a woman in her 40s in good health. Each CDR3 is given with its conserved first and last residue. The D gene is left open where the match is weak. Clone size, where shown, is once, few, many, or a class for clones that have expanded.

len: 16; d_gene: TRBD2; abundance: -; v_gene: TRBV7-6; j_gene: TRBJ2-1; CDR3aa: CASSLEWRGAPIEQFF; CDR3nt: TGTGCCAGCAGCTTAGAGTGGCGGGGGGCCCCCATTGAGCAGTTCTTC
len: 11; d_gene: -; abundance: -; v_gene: TRBV29-1; j_gene: TRBJ1-2; CDR3aa: CSSPHYYGYTF; CDR3nt: TGCAGCTCTCCACATTACTATGGCTACACCTTC
len: 15; d_gene: -; abundance: many; v_gene: TRBV7-8; j_gene: TRBJ2-6; CDR3aa: CASSLDEWGSNVLTF; CDR3nt: TGTGCCAGCAGCTTAGATGAGTGGGGGTCTAACGTCCTGACTTTC
len: 15; d_gene: TRBD2; abundance: few; v_gene: TRBV4-2; j_gene: TRBJ2-3; CDR3aa: CASSQAAGATDTQYF; CDR3nt: TGTGCCAGCAGCCAAGCAGCGGGGGCGACAGATACGCAGTATTTT
len: 18; d_gene: TRBD1; abundance: -; v_gene: TRBV7-8; j_gene: TRBJ1-1; CDR3aa: CASSLVRGGGDMNTEAFF; CDR3nt: TGTGCCAGCAGCTTAGTACGAGGGGGCGGGGACATGAACACTGAAGCTTTCTTT
len: 14; d_gene: -; abundance: -; v_gene: TRBV2; j_gene: TRBJ2-6; CDR3aa: CASKEESGANVLTF; CDR3nt: TGTGCCAGCAAGGAGGAGTCTGGGGCCAACGTCCTGACTTTC
len: 15; d_gene: -; abundance: -; v_gene: TRBV10-3; j_gene: TRBJ1-5; CDR3aa: CAISESGGRNQPQHF; CDR3nt: TGTGCCATCAGTGAGTCTGGGGGCCGCAATCAGCCCCAGCATTTT
len: 14; d_gene: TRBD2; abundance: few; v_gene: TRBV19; j_gene: TRBJ2-5; CDR3aa: CASAGTSGGETQYF; CDR3nt: TGTGCCTCCGCCGGGACTAGCGGGGGAGAGACCCAGTACTTC
len: 14; d_gene: -; abundance: many; v_gene: TRBV29-1; j_gene: TRBJ1-1; CDR3aa: CSVDGRRVSTEAFF; CDR3nt: TGCAGCGTTGATGGGCGCAGGGTGAGCACTGAAGCTTTCTTT
len: 14; d_gene: -; abundance: many; v_gene: TRBV5-1; j_gene: TRBJ2-6; CDR3aa: CASSLASGANVLTF; CDR3nt: TGTGCCAGCAGCCTGGCGTCTGGGGCCAACGTCCTGACTTTC
len: 15; d_gene: TRBD2; abundance: many; v_gene: TRBV27; j_gene: TRBJ2-7; CDR3aa: CASSLAGGAGYEQYF; CDR3nt: TGTGCCAGCAGTTTAGCGGGGGGGGCTGGGTACGAGCAGTACTTC
len: 15; d_gene: -; abundance: -; v_gene: TRBV5-4; j_gene: TRBJ2-7; CDR3aa: CASSREGQGSYEQYF; CDR3nt: TGTGCCAGCAGCCGGGAGGGACAGGGTTCCTACGAGCAGTACTTC
len: 15; d_gene: -; abundance: -; v_gene: TRBV28; j_gene: TRBJ2-7; CDR3aa: CASSLPPPGYYEQYF; CDR3nt: TGTGCCAGCAGTCTCCCACCACCGGGGTACTACGAGCAGTACTTC
len: 14; d_gene: -; abundance: many; v_gene: TRBV11-1; j_gene: TRBJ2-7; CDR3aa: CASSVRGRSYEQYF; CDR3nt: TGTGCCAGCTCCGTCCGGGGTCGCTCCTACGAGCAGTACTTC
len: 15; d_gene: -; abundance: few; v_gene: TRBV24-1; j_gene: TRBJ2-3; CDR3aa: CATSDFSQPTDTQYF; CDR3nt: TGTGCCACCAGTGATTTCTCACAGCCCACAGATACGCAGTATTTT
len: 13; d_gene: TRBD2; abundance: many; v_gene: TRBV4-1; j_gene: TRBJ2-1; CDR3aa: CASSQVGGNEQFF; CDR3nt: TGCGCCAGCAGCCAAGTGGGGGGGAATGAGCAGTTCTTC
len: 19; d_gene: TRBD1; abundance: -; v_gene: TRBV4-3; j_gene: TRBJ2-1; CDR3aa: CASSQAWGQHPTSYNEQFF; CDR3nt: TGCGCCAGCAGCCAAGCATGGGGACAGCACCCAACATCCTACAATGAGCAGTTCTTC
len: 14; d_gene: TRBD1; abundance: few; v_gene: TRBV13; j_gene: TRBJ2-7; CDR3aa: CASSPRTGMGEQYF; CDR3nt: TGTGCCAGCAGCCCTAGGACAGGAATGGGCGAGCAGTACTTC
len: 16; d_gene: -; abundance: few; v_gene: TRBV7-9; j_gene: TRBJ2-6; CDR3aa: CASSPPEGAGANVLTF; CDR3nt: TGTGCCAGCAGCCCCCCGGAGGGGGCGGGGGCCAATGTCCTGACTTTC
len: 15; d_gene: TRBD2; abundance: -; v_gene: TRBV12-3/TRBV12-4; j_gene: TRBJ2-1; CDR3aa: CASSAGGPTYNEQFF; CDR3nt: TGTGCCAGCAGTGCGGGAGGTCCAACCTACAATGAGCAGTTCTTC
len: 15; d_gene: TRBD2; abundance: medium-sized; v_gene: TRBV6-4; j_gene: TRBJ2-3; CDR3aa: CASSETSGGTDTQYF; CDR3nt: TGTGCCAGCAGTGAGACTAGCGGGGGCACAGATACGCAGTATTTT
len: 15; d_gene: -; abundance: -; v_gene: TRBV3-1; j_gene: TRBJ2-7; CDR3aa: CASTRSSSGHYEQYF; CDR3nt: TGTGCCAGCACCAGATCGAGCAGCGGGCACTACGAGCAGTACTTC
len: 14; d_gene: -; abundance: few; v_gene: TRBV12-3/TRBV12-4; j_gene: TRBJ1-5; CDR3aa: CASNLRGSNQPQHF; CDR3nt: TGTGCCAGCAACTTGCGGGGGAGCAATCAGCCCCAGCATTTT
len: 16; d_gene: TRBD2; abundance: few; v_gene: TRBV7-9; j_gene: TRBJ2-7; CDR3aa: CASSPLLAGASYEQYF; CDR3nt: TGTGCCAGCAGCCCCCTGCTAGCGGGGGCCTCCTACGAGCAGTACTTC
len: 16; d_gene: TRBD1; abundance: -; v_gene: TRBV28; j_gene: TRBJ2-5; CDR3aa: CASSQHRGLRQETQYF; CDR3nt: TGTGCCAGCAGCCAGCACAGGGGGCTTAGGCAAGAGACCCAGTACTTC
len: 19; d_gene: TRBD1; abundance: -; v_gene: TRBV5-1; j_gene: TRBJ2-6; CDR3aa: CASSLGRDRSSSGANVLTF; CDR3nt: TGCGCCAGCAGCTTGGGAAGGGACAGGTCCTCCTCTGGGGCCAACGTCCTGACTTTC
len: 17; d_gene: TRBD2; abundance: -; v_gene: TRBV5-1; j_gene: TRBJ2-1; CDR3aa: CASSGARGLSGGGEQFF; CDR3nt: TGCGCCAGCAGCGGAGCCCGGGGGTTGAGCGGGGGGGGTGAGCAGTTCTTC
len: 14; d_gene: -; abundance: -; v_gene: TRBV5-1; j_gene: TRBJ1-4; CDR3aa: CASSFTATNEKPFF; CDR3nt: TGCGCCAGCAGCTTTACCGCAACTAATGAAAAACCGTTTTTT
len: 12; d_gene: TRBD1; abundance: few; v_gene: TRBV20-1; j_gene: TRBJ1-1; CDR3aa: CSAFRGYPEAFF; CDR3nt: TGCAGTGCTTTCAGGGGGTACCCTGAAGCTTTCTTT
len: 18; d_gene: TRBD2; abundance: -; v_gene: TRBV4-1; j_gene: TRBJ2-7; CDR3aa: CASSQNPSGGYTAYEQYF; CDR3nt: TGCGCCAGCAGCCAAAACCCTAGCGGGGGGTATACGGCCTACGAGCAGTACTTC
len: 16; d_gene: TRBD2; abundance: few; v_gene: TRBV11-2; j_gene: TRBJ2-3; CDR3aa: CASSGLGTSVADTQYF; CDR3nt: TGTGCCAGCTCGGGTCTCGGGACTAGCGTCGCAGATACGCAGTATTTT
len: 14; d_gene: TRBD1; abundance: -; v_gene: TRBV20-1; j_gene: TRBJ2-7; CDR3aa: CGARVSRGTHEQYF; CDR3nt: TGCGGTGCTAGAGTGAGCAGGGGGACCCACGAGCAGTACTTC